What follows are 12 T cell receptor beta chains derived from one specimen sequenced in a study of identical twins. From the 5' RACE reads, TCRdb called clonotypes with MiXCR, one entry per CDR3 protein. The sample contains 300,000 to 350,000 distinct CDR3 sequences, around an eighth of which appear only once. These data were likewise used in another study, on yellow fever vaccine responses in identical twins.

The specimen was CD8+ T cells sorted from blood. The receptor source for this set is a woman between 18 and 29 years old in good health.

There are many counts of this clonotype. The rearrangement uses TRBV9 and TRBJ2-1, with D tentatively TRBD2 (5 bases). The germline V and J ends were trimmed by 3 bases and 7 bases, with 20 bases remaining between them. The length of the CDR3 is 16 residues. Germline-derived CDR1 and CDR2 are SGDLS and YYNGEE. For the CDR3, the DNA is TGTGCCAGCAGCGGTCTTTGGGGTGTGAGGGCGAATGAGCAGTTCTTC. Translated: CASSGLWGVRANEQFF. The full variable domain, completed using reference TRBV9 and TRBJ2-1, is DSGVTQTPKHLITATGQRVTLRCSPRSGDLSVYWYQQSLDQGLQFLIQYYNGEERAKGNILERFSAQQFPDLHSELNLSSLELGDSALYFCASSGLWGVRANEQFFGPGTRLTVL.

In this sample, this clonotype turned up a few times. The chain carries TRBV4-1 and TRBJ2-1; 8 positions match TRBD1. This CDR3 is 14 amino acids long. Germline V gene lookup returns CDR1 MGHRA and CDR2 YSYEKL. V gave up 8 bases and J gave up 4 bases; unmatched junction bases: 7. DNA for the CDR3: TGCGCCAGCGGACAGGGCGGAGGGTACAATGAGCAGTTCTTC. The encoded protein is CASGQGGGYNEQFF.

This clonotype was recorded a few times. The chain carries TRBV12-3 or TRBV12-4 and TRBJ1-4, with TRBD1 identical over 7 bases. The CDR3 runs 15 residues. Trimming took 5 bases from V and 4 from J; bases not matched to a gene: 7. The chain's CDR3 is CASSHTGEFNEKLFF. CDR3 nucleotide sequence: TGTGCCAGCAGTCACACAGGGGAATTTAATGAAAAACTGTTTTTT.

With respect to this clonotype: A read error may produce the germline difference seen at one junction end. This chain uses TRBV4-2 with TRBJ2-7; TRBD2 is a possible D gene (6 bases). Per germline, CDR1 LGHNA and CDR2 YNFKEQ. The CDR3 is 14 amino acids. CDR3 bases: TGTGCCAGGAGCCCGGGGGACTTCTCCTACGAGCAGTACTTC. Protein sequence: CARSPGDFSYEQYF.

The rearrangement links TRBV5-4 to TRBJ2-7; 10 nucleotides align to TRBD2. The CDR3 consists of 17 residues. Germline lookup yields CDR1 SGHNT and CDR2 YYREEE (reference sequence). V trimming: 0 bases; J trimming: 4 bases; junction bases outside the gene matches: 10. The CDR3 region is CASSLGLAGVPFYEQYF. The CDR3 DNA reads as TGTGCCAGCAGCTTGGGTCTAGCGGGAGTACCCTTTTACGAGCAGTACTTC.

The chain has TRBV7-8 and TRBJ2-7; tentatively, D is TRBD2 (6 bases). The CDR3 consists of 19 residues. Trimming removed 0 bases at V and 1 base at J, with 22 bases between. Germline CDR1 is SGHVS and CDR2 is FQNEAQ. CDR3 coding DNA: TGTGCCAGCAGCTTAGCGGCTATCGGGAGCGAATTAGCATCCTACGAGCAGTACTTC. As protein: CASSLAAIGSELASYEQYF.

This clonotype was detected many times. The gene calls are TRBV29-1 and TRBJ2-2; tentatively, D is TRBD2 (6 bases). The CDR3 sequence is 15 residues long. CDR1 and CDR2 from the germline V gene are SQVTM and ANQGSEA. V was clipped by 7 bases and J by 6 bases, with 21 bases between them. The CDR3 DNA sequence: TGCAGCGCCATGGGACCATGGAGGGTAGCCGGGGAGCTGTTTTTT. This sequence encodes CSAMGPWRVAGELFF.

The rearrangement uses TRBV7-9 and TRBJ2-3; D is possibly TRBD2 (5 bases). The CDR3 runs 15 residues. The germline V gene has CDR1 SEHNR and CDR2 FQNEAQ (reference sequence). Trimming cost V 5 bases and J 0 bases, with 12 bases left between them. CDR3 sequence reads: CASSLLGGSTDTQYF. The CDR3 DNA is TGTGCCAGCAGCCTGCTCGGCGGGAGCACAGATACGCAGTATTTT.

The chain employs TRBV6-1 and TRBJ1-2; D unclear. Between the trimmed V and J ends, which lost 0 bases and 4 bases, there was a span of 6 bases. The CDR3 is 13 amino acids. Germline V gene lookup returns CDR1 MNHNS and CDR2 SASEGT. The CDR3 DNA sequence: TGTGCCAGCAGTGAAGCCGAGACCTATGGCTACACCTTC. It codes for CASSEAETYGYTF.

This clonotype was seen a few times. The rearrangement uses TRBV20-1 and TRBJ2-3; a possible D gene is TRBD2 (7 bases). Germline V gene lookup returns CDR1 DFQATT and CDR2 SNEGSKA (reference sequence). V was shortened by 7 bases and J by 1 base, with 15 bases between the two germline ends. The CDR3 extends over 14 amino acids. This CDR3 reads CSVWGGLGTDTQYF. CDR3 nucleotides: TGCAGTGTTTGGGGGGGGCTCGGCACAGATACGCAGTATTTT.

Many counts were recorded for this clonotype. The chain joins TRBV21-1 to TRBJ2-7; TRBD2 is the table's D call and was not checked against the DNA. TRBV21-1 is a listed pseudogene. This CDR3 spans 17 amino acids. DNA for the CDR3: TGTGCCAGCAGCAAACCCTATGGGTCCTCCTGGGACTACGAGCAGTACTTC. It specifies CASSKPYGSSWDYEQYF.

The sample holds many counts of this clonotype. The chain couples TRBV12-3 or TRBV12-4 to TRBJ2-6, with 11 positions matching TRBD1. J gave up 0 bases and V 6 bases, and 7 bases lay outside the gene matches. The CDR3 has 18 amino acids. The CDR3 nucleotides are TGTGCCAGCAGGCAGGGACAGGGGGGACTCTCTGGGGCCAACGTCCTGACTTTC. Residues: CASRQGQGGLSGANVLTF.